These 14 T cell receptor beta chains were sequenced from one sample in a study of monozygotic twins with inflammatory bowel disease. After re-calling the 5' RACE reads, TCRdb lists one entry per CDR3 protein, DNA absent. The table counts 200,000 to 250,000 distinct CDR3 sequences; 6% to 9% lies in the top ten. The sequenced material came from blood. Every receptor here comes from a human donor with ulcerative colitis or Crohn's disease, or a healthy co-twin of an affected twin (not recorded which).

This rearrangement joins TRBV27 to TRBJ2-1; without DNA, the TCRdb call of TRBD1 cannot be checked. Per germline, CDR1 MNHEY and CDR2 SMNVEV (reference sequence). The length of the CDR3 is 17 residues. CDR3 protein: CASSPDLGQGLEDEQFF.

The chain joins TRBV11-1 to TRBJ2-3; TCRdb reports TRBD2, a call that lacks DNA to check it against. Germline assignment: CDR1 SGHAT and CDR2 FQDESV (reference sequence). This CDR3 has 14 amino acids. CDR3 loop: CASSVQRDTDTQYF.

The rearrangement joins TRBV5-4 to TRBJ2-1; the TCRdb call, TRBD1, lacks DNA for checking. Germline CDR1 is SGHNT and CDR2 is YYREEE (reference sequence). This CDR3 is built from 17 residues. The chain's CDR3 is CASSLVGRGQLYNEQFF.

This chain connects TRBV9 to TRBJ2-5. In germline, CDR1 is SGDLS, CDR2 YYNGEE. This CDR3 is built from 15 residues. CDR3 residues: CASSVVGLAPETQYF.

The rearrangement uses TRBV5-6 and TRBJ2-1; the D gene TCRdb calls, TRBD2, cannot be checked with no DNA. Per germline, CDR1 SGHDT and CDR2 YYEEEE. The CDR3 contains 11 residues. CDR3 sequence: CASSLMGAQFF.

The CDR3 here is CASVSGFNPSNQPQHF. The chain recombines TRBV28 with TRBJ1-5; TCRdb's D gene call, TRBD1, goes unchecked for lack of DNA. CDR1 is MDHEN, CDR2 SYDVKM, per germline. The CDR3 contains 16 residues.

The CDR3 here is CASSLDLTTTDTQYF. This chain links TRBV5-1 with TRBJ2-3. The germline gives CDR1 SGHRS, CDR2 YFSETQ. The CDR3 totals 15 residues.

The rearrangement joins TRBV11-2 to TRBJ1-1. CDR1 and CDR2 from the germline V gene are SGHAT and FQNNGV. The CDR3 runs 14 residues. CDR3 region: CASSLDQVNTEAFF.

The chain uses TRBV28 and TRBJ1-5; the D gene TCRdb calls, TRBD1, cannot be checked with no DNA. CDR1 and CDR2 (germline): MDHEN, SYDVKM. The CDR3 runs to 16 residues. CDR3 region: CASSLPSAGGSQPQHF.

The chain recombines TRBV2 with TRBJ2-3. Germline V gene sequence: CDR1 SNHLY, CDR2 FYNNEI. CDR3 length: 11 amino acids. CDR3 residues: CARSVGDTQYF.

The chain joins TRBV3-1 to TRBJ1-1. CDR1 is LGHDT and CDR2 is YNNKEL in the germline V gene (reference sequence). The CDR3 length is 15 residues. CDR3 sequence reads: CASSQAAVRVTEAFF.

This rearrangement joins TRBV5-1 to TRBJ2-1; TCRdb's D call, TRBD1, is unchecked because there is no DNA. Germline V gene lookup returns CDR1 SGHRS and CDR2 YFSETQ. The CDR3 runs 16 residues. The CDR3 loop is CASSLTRDRAYNEQFF.

The CDR3: CASTRTFDNEQFF. The genes are TRBV7-2 and TRBJ2-1. CDR3 length: 13 amino acids. Germline CDR1 SGHTA, CDR2 FQGNSA. The variable domain in full, completed from reference TRBV7-2 and TRBJ2-1, reads GAGVSQSPSNKVTEKGKDVELRCDPISGHTALYWYRQSLGQGLEFLIYFQGNSAPDKSGLPSDRFSAERTGGSVSTLTIQRTQQEDSAVYLCASTRTFDNEQFFGPGTRLTVL.

This chain links TRBV3-1 with TRBJ2-1; no DNA is available, so the TRBD2 call from TCRdb remains unchecked. The germline V gene encodes CDR1 LGHDT and CDR2 YNNKEL (reference sequence). This CDR3 is built from 19 residues. CDR3 in amino acids: CASSPRGTSGVFSYNEQFF.